This TCR beta chain was recovered during a study of T cell repertoires in cytomegalovirus infection. About the study: Shared public TCR beta signatures pointed to both CMV infection and a matching HLA type. Study-level points and caveats: Clonotype analysis showed dominance of the ex vivo response by HLA-C-restricted CMV-specific TCR beta clonotypes.

TCRdb itself ran the reads through MiXCR, one entry per CDR3 protein. The sample carries 200,000 to 300,000 distinct CDR3 sequences, 9% to 15% recorded once. This CDR3 has 11 amino acids. Germline V lookup: CDR1 SQVTM, CDR2 ANQGSEA. This clonotype was observed a handful of times. Its antigen is unidentified. The sequence came from a human donor in good health (CMV status not recorded). Some clones in this sample may be carry-over from other donors' samples. Sequenced sample: PBMCs. The J gene is TRBJ2-1, the V gene TRBV29-1, with 9 bases identical to TRBD1. CDR3 amino acids: CSGQGYNEQFF. The CDR3 coding sequence is TGCTCGGGACAGGGCTACAATGAGCAGTTCTTC.